The 6 T cell receptor beta chains presented below share a single source sample, sequenced in a study of CD8 T cells in ankylosing spondylitis. A single record per CDR3 protein comes from TCRdb applying MiXCR to the 5' RACE reads. The sample has approximately 90,000 distinct CDR3 sequences, 7.5% to 9% seen once. Material: blood, either unsorted or a sorted T cell fraction (not recorded which). All receptors derive from a male donor with ankylosing spondylitis or in good health (not recorded which).

This clonotype was seen more than once but under ten times. The chain links TRBV7-9 to TRBJ2-5, with 8 bases matching TRBD2. This CDR3 spans 16 amino acids. The J segment lost 3 bases and the V segment lost 5 bases, leaving 11 bases of the junction unmatched. In germline, CDR1 is SEHNR, CDR2 FQNEAQ (reference sequence). In DNA, the CDR3 is TGTGCCAGCAGCCCTAGAAAAAGCGGGAGAGAAGAGACCCAGTACTTC. It encodes CASSPRKSGREETQYF. Together with reference TRBV7-9 and TRBJ2-5, the CDR3 gives the full variable domain: DTGVSQNPRHKITKRGQNVTFRCDPISEHNRLYWYRQTLGQGPEFLTYFQNEAQLEKSRLLSDRFSAERPKGSFSTLEIQRTEQGDSAMYLCASSPRKSGREETQYFGPGTRLLVL.

At least ten counts were recorded for this clonotype. The rearrangement joins TRBV4-2 to TRBJ2-7, with D possibly being TRBD2 (5 bases). V shed 6 bases and J shed 3 bases, with 12 bases lying between them. The CDR3 totals 13 residues. Germline CDR1 reads LGHNA; CDR2 reads YNFKEQ. CDR3 loop: CASSLDGDYEQYF. The DNA for the CDR3 is TGTGCCAGCAGTTTAGACGGGGACTACGAGCAGTACTTC.

This clonotype was recorded many times. This sequence joins TRBV7-8 and TRBJ2-7, with no clear D. The CDR3 consists of 12 residues. CDR1 is SGHVS, CDR2 FQNEAQ, per germline. V was cut by 1 base and J by 10 bases, with 11 bases left in between. The CDR3: CASSLGTFIQYF. As DNA, the CDR3 is TGTGCCAGCAGCTTAGGGACGTTCATCCAGTACTTC.

This clonotype was observed at least ten times. The chain recombines TRBV29-1 with TRBJ2-1; 9 bases agree with TRBD2. In germline, CDR1 is SQVTM, CDR2 ANQGSEA. This CDR3 spans 13 amino acids. This CDR3 reads CSAGGGSYNEQFF. DNA for the CDR3: TGCAGTGCGGGAGGGGGGTCTTACAATGAGCAGTTCTTC.

This chain connects TRBV5-1 to TRBJ2-7; D gene unclear. This CDR3 comprises 14 residues. Trimming removed 3 bases at V and 2 bases at J, with 12 bases between. The germline V gene encodes CDR1 SGHRS and CDR2 YFSETQ. The CDR3 bases are TGCGCCAGCAGCTCCCAAGCAGGAACCTACGAGCAGTACTTC. This encodes CASSSQAGTYEQYF.

This chain links TRBV30 with TRBJ2-7; 8 bases are shared with TRBD2. The CDR3 has 13 residues. With 0 bases clipped from V and 4 bases from J, the junction kept 2 bases outside the gene matches. Germline values: CDR1 GTSNPN, CDR2 SVGIG (reference sequence). The CDR3 is CAWSVVAGYEQYF. In DNA, the CDR3 is TGTGCCTGGAGTGTGGTAGCGGGGTACGAGCAGTACTTC.